This is a list of T cell receptor beta chains from one sample in a study of blood T cell repertoires in COVID-19. Generated by immunoSEQ multiplex PCR, the TCRdb table keeps only in-frame clones and is missing some. The sample yields 50,000 to 70,000 clones, 65% to 85% seen once. What was sequenced was PBMCs or T cells enriched from blood (not recorded which). These receptor sequences come from a woman aged 60-75 years who had been exposed to COVID-19. The CDR3 runs from the conserved cysteine through the conserved F or W. The D gene is left open where the match is weak. Clone size is not always given. Where it is, it says once, few, many or a class for expanded clones.

CDR3 | DNA | J | D | V | size
CASSLGLAGAYEQYF | TGTGCCAGCAGTTTAGGGCTAGCGGGGGCCTACGAGCAGTACTTC | TRBJ2-7 | TRBD2 | TRBV27 | .
CASGQGAHTEAFF | TGTGCCAGCGGACAGGGGGCACACACTGAAGCTTTCTTT | TRBJ1-1 | TRBD1 | TRBV28 | .
CASSLDSTYNEQFF | TGTGCCAGCAGCCTGGACAGTACCTACAATGAGCAGTTCTTC | TRBJ2-1 | . | TRBV5-8 | once
CASGETYNEQFF | TGCGCCAGCGGAGAAACCTACAATGAGCAGTTCTTC | TRBJ2-1 | . | TRBV4-1 | .
CASSLERGGIYNEQFF | TGTGCCAGCAGCTTAGAAAGGGGGGGAATTTACAATGAGCAGTTCTTC | TRBJ2-1 | . | TRBV7-9 | .
CASSPGLAGLPFSQYF | TGTGCCAGCAGTCCTGGTCTAGCGGGGTTGCCATTTTCGCAGTATTTT | TRBJ2-3 | TRBD2 | TRBV27 | .
CASSLGAGGRLRETQYF | TGTGCCAGCAGCTTAGGAGCCGGGGGGCGTTTGAGGGAGACCCAGTACTTC | TRBJ2-5 | . | TRBV7-2 | .
CASSKDRGGGTDTQYF | TGCGCCAGCAGCAAGGACAGGGGAGGAGGCACAGATACGCAGTATTTT | TRBJ2-3 | TRBD1 | TRBV5-1 | .
CATSRDPGGGNTIYF | TGTGCCACCAGCAGAGATCCAGGGGGTGGAAACACCATATATTTT | TRBJ1-3 | TRBD1 | TRBV15 | .
CASSLEGQGLNGYTF | TGTGCCAGCAGCTTAGAGGGACAGGGGTTGAATGGCTACACCTTC | TRBJ1-2 | TRBD1 | TRBV11-2 | once
CASSTTTVAQYF | TGTGCCAGCAGTACGACTACCGTTGCGCAGTATTTT | TRBJ2-3 | . | TRBV12-3/TRBV12-4 | .
CASSVWDREYTF | TGTGCCAGCAGTGTCTGGGACAGGGAGTACACCTTC | TRBJ1-2 | TRBD1 | TRBV2 | .
CASSSSGTGVAATNEKLFF | TGTGCCAGCAGCTCCTCCGGGACAGGGGTTGCTGCAACTAATGAAAAACTGTTTTTT | TRBJ1-4 | TRBD1 | TRBV7-9 | .
CASIPGQGAVNIQYF | TGTGCCAGCATCCCGGGACAGGGGGCTGTAAACATTCAGTACTTC | TRBJ2-4 | TRBD1 | TRBV28 | few
CAISSSGNTIYF | TGTGCCATCTCCAGCTCTGGAAACACCATATATTTT | TRBJ1-3 | . | TRBV10-3 | .
CASSALGEEETQYF | TGTGCCAGCAGTGCCCTTGGGGAGGAGGAGACCCAGTACTTC | TRBJ2-5 | . | TRBV28 | few
CASSPLRGLDSLEQYF | TGTGCCAGCAGCCCACTGAGGGGGCTGGACAGTCTCGAGCAGTACTTC | TRBJ2-7 | TRBD1 | TRBV7-8 | .
CSVGSISSYEQYF | TGCAGCGTTGGATCGATTAGCTCCTACGAGCAGTACTTC | TRBJ2-7 | . | TRBV29-1 | .
CASSFTAEREAFF | TGCGCCAGCAGCTTTACGGCGGAGCGGGAAGCTTTCTTT | TRBJ1-1 | . | TRBV5-1 | .
CASSDRGPTDTQYF | TGTGCCAGCAGTGATCGTGGCCCCACAGATACGCAGTATTTT | TRBJ2-3 | . | TRBV2 | .
CASSLVAGTDTQYF | TGTGCCAGCAGCTTAGTCGCAGGGACAGATACGCAGTATTTT | TRBJ2-3 | . | TRBV11-3 | .
CASSEGQTQETQYF | TGTGCCAGCAGCGAGGGCCAGACCCAAGAGACCCAGTACTTC | TRBJ2-5 | . | TRBV28 | .
CASRPGLNSGNTIYF | TGTGCCAGTAGGCCGGGACTGAACTCTGGAAACACCATATATTTT | TRBJ1-3 | . | TRBV19 | few
CASSLASRVVEQYF | TGTGCCAGCAGCTTAGCGTCCAGGGTAGTCGAGCAGTACTTC | TRBJ2-7 | . | TRBV7-2 | once
CASSAVGGEDEQFF | TGTGCCAGCAGCGCCGTAGGGGGAGAAGACGAGCAGTTCTTC | TRBJ2-1 | . | TRBV28 | .